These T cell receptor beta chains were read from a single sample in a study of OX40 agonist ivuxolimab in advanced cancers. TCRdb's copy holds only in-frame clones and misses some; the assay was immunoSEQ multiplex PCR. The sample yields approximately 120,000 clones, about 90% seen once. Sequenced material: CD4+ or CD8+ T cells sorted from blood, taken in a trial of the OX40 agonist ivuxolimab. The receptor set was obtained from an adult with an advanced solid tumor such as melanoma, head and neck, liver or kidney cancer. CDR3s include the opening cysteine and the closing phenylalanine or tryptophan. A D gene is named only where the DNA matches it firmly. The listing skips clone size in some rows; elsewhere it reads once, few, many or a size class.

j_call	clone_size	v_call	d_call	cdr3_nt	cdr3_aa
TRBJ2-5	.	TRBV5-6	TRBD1	TGTGCCAGCAGCCGGGACAGAATCCAAGAGACCCAGTACTTC	CASSRDRIQETQYF
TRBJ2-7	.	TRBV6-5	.	TGTGCCAGCAGTTACTGGTTGGGCTCCTACGAGCAGTACTTC	CASSYWLGSYEQYF
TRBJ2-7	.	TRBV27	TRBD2	TGTGCCAGTAAAAGTCGGGGGGTGGAAGAGCAGTACTTC	CASKSRGVEEQYF
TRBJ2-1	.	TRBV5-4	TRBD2	TGTGCCAGCAGCTGGGGGGTAGCGGGAGCGTCCCATGAGCAGTTCTTC	CASSWGVAGASHEQFF
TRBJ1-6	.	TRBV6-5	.	TGTGCCAGCAGGGGCCACGGGTCACCCCTCCACTTT	CASRGHGSPLHF
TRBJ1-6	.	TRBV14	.	TGTGCCAGCAGCCAAGAGTCGACGCGGACTAATTCACCCCTCCACTTT	CASSQESTRTNSPLHF
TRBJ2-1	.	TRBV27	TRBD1	TGTGCCAGCAGTTTACGATTCGACAGGGCAACCTACAATGAGCAGTTCTTC	CASSLRFDRATYNEQFF
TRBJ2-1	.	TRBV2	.	TGTGCCAGCAGGGGCAGCTCCCGGGCGAGCTCCTACAATGAGCAGTTCTTC	CASRGSSRASSYNEQFF
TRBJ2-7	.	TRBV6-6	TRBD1	TGTGCCAGCAGTGGCGGGACAGGATCCTCCTACGAGCAGTACTTC	CASSGGTGSSYEQYF
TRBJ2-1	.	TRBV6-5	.	TGTGCCAGCAGTTACTCGGTAGATTCGGAGCAGTTCTTC	CASSYSVDSEQFF
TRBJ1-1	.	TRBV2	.	TGTGCCAGCGACCGGGGGAACACTGAAGCTTTCTTT	CASDRGNTEAFF
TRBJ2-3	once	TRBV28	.	TGTGCCAGCAGTGACACAGGGAGGACTTCTAGCACAGATACGCAGTATTTT	CASSDTGRTSSTDTQYF
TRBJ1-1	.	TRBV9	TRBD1	TGTGCCAGCAGCCCATTGGACAGGGAGACCGAAGCTTTCTTT	CASSPLDRETEAFF
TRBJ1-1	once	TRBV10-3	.	TGTGCCATCAGTGAGTCCGGGAACACTGAAGCTTTCTTT	CAISESGNTEAFF
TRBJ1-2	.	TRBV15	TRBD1	TGTGCCACCAGCAGACACGAACAGGGGCCTAACTATGGCTACACCTTC	CATSRHEQGPNYGYTF
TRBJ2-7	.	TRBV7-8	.	TGTGCCAGCAGCCAGGAGGTGGCCAGCTACGAGCAGTACTTC	CASSQEVASYEQYF
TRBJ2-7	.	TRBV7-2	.	TGTGCCAGCAGCTTAGTAAGTAGGAGCGAGCAGTACTTC	CASSLVSRSEQYF
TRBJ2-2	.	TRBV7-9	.	TGTGCCAGCAGCTTAGGGAGGGCCGGGACCGGGGAGCTGTTTTTT	CASSLGRAGTGELFF
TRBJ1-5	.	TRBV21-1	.	TGTGCCAGCAGCAAAGCTGAGGTGCGCAGGAATCAGGGCAATCAGCCCCAGCATTTT	CASSKAEVRRNQGNQPQHF
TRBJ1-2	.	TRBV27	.	TGTGCCAGCAGTTTAAGGAAGGGCGGCGCGGGTGGCTACACCTTC	CASSLRKGGAGGYTF